What follows is one T cell receptor (beta chain) and its context. The data stem from a study of blood T cell repertoires in COVID-19. The germline V gene encodes CDR1 KGHSH and CDR2 LQKENI. V was clipped by 5 bases and J by 0 bases; unmatched bases: 1. CDR3 length: 14 residues. Profiling relied on immunoSEQ multiplex PCR, and the TCRdb table lists in-frame clones only, not all of them. The sample has around 270,000 clones, about 90% seen once. This TCR derives from a woman aged 45 to 65 with acute or convalescent COVID-19. The chain is built from TRBV18 and TRBJ1-1, with TRBD1 identical over 9 bases. The sequenced material came from peripheral blood. CDR3 sequence: CASSGQGMNTEAFF. In nucleotides, the CDR3 is TGTGCCAGCTCAGGACAGGGGATGAACACTGAAGCTTTCTTT.